These 14 T cell receptor beta chains were all obtained from the same sample, sequenced in a study of beta chain features in type 1 diabetes. The investigators reverse transcribed all of the isolated RNA, so they sequenced expressed TCRB transcripts. Profiled with immunoSEQ multiplex PCR; TCRdb holds only in-frame clones, not every one. The table includes almost 350,000 clones, less than 20% detected once. Source material: naive CD4+ T cells from blood. The receptors come from a woman aged 18 to 35 in good health.

On this clone itself: Different DNA sequences within this sample yield the same CDR3. V is TRBV29-1 and J is TRBJ2-5, with TRBD2 as a possible D gene (6 bases). Germline values: CDR1 SQVTM, CDR2 ANQGSEA. Trimming took 3 bases from V and 4 from J, leaving 6 bases between them. This CDR3 contains 11 residues. The CDR3 loop is CSVEGGETQYF. For the CDR3, the DNA is TGCAGCGTTGAGGGGGGAGAGACCCAGTACTTC.

This clone was seen a few times. The CDR3 protein is CASSAKRRASSYNEQFF. The CDR3, as DNA: TGTGCCAGCAGCGCTAAGCGGCGGGCCTCTTCCTACAATGAGCAGTTCTTC. V usage is TRBV21-1 and J usage is TRBJ2-1; TRBD2 was called by the table and not checked on the DNA. TRBV21-1 is annotated as a pseudogene. CDR3 length: 17 residues.

This clone was recorded a few times. This same CDR3 is encoded by further DNA sequences in the sample. The chain recombines TRBV30 with TRBJ1-1; a possible D gene is TRBD1 (6 bases). V was pared by 0 bases and J by 3 bases, with 8 bases between. The CDR3 is made up of 13 amino acids. Looked up from germline, CDR1 is GTSNPN and CDR2 is SVGIG (reference sequence). CDR3 region: CAWSVQGDTEAFF. CDR3 sequence (DNA): TGTGCCTGGAGTGTACAGGGCGACACTGAAGCTTTCTTT.

Remarks on this clone: This specimen includes other DNA sequences encoding the same CDR3. The chain recombines TRBV30 with TRBJ1-2; D might be TRBD1 (6 bases). The CDR3 covers 12 residues. The germline CDR1 and CDR2 sequences are GTSNPN and SVGIG (reference sequence). The germline V and J ends were trimmed by 2 bases and 5 bases, with 9 bases remaining between them. CDR3 in DNA: TGTGCCTGGAGTCGGGACACTTATGGCTACACCTTC. Its protein product is CAWSRDTYGYTF.

The sample holds a few counts of this clone. The genes are TRBV30 and TRBJ1-2, with TRBD1 matching 10 bases. J gave up 10 bases and V 4 bases, and 9 bases lay outside the gene matches. CDR3 length: 13 amino acids. Germline CDR1 and CDR2: GTSNPN and SVGIG (reference sequence). Here the CDR3 reads CAWTLRDRGHYTF. DNA for the CDR3: TGTGCCTGGACCTTACGGGACAGGGGCCACTACACCTTC.

V usage is TRBV30 and J usage is TRBJ1-4; D is undetermined. Between the trimmed V and J ends, which lost 4 bases and 8 bases, there was a span of 14 bases. The CDR3 runs 13 residues. Looked up from germline, CDR1 is GTSNPN and CDR2 is SVGIG (reference sequence). CDR3 sequence: CAWTNWEGEKLFF. For the CDR3, the DNA is TGTGCCTGGACGAATTGGGAGGGAGAAAAACTGTTTTTT.

This rearrangement joins TRBV29-1 to TRBJ1-1; no definite D call. Trimming took off 3 bases at V and 0 bases at J, with 11 bases between the two ends. Germline CDR1 SQVTM, CDR2 ANQGSEA. The CDR3 extends over 14 amino acids. This chain's CDR3 is CSVDPAGLNTEAFF. DNA of the CDR3: TGCAGCGTTGATCCCGCAGGCCTGAACACTGAAGCTTTCTTT. The full variable domain, rest sourced from reference TRBV29-1 and TRBJ1-1, is SAVISQKPSRDICQRGTSLTIQCQVDSQVTMMFWYRQQPGQSLTLIATANQGSEATYESGFVIDKFPISRPNLTFSTLTVSNMSPEDSSIYLCSVDPAGLNTEAFFGQGTRLTVV.

This chain links TRBV9 with TRBJ2-5; perhaps TRBD2 as D (7 bases). Germline assignment: CDR1 SGDLS and CDR2 YYNGEE. V lost 4 bases and J lost 3, with 10 bases in between. The CDR3 loop spans 13 amino acids. The CDR3 spells CASSRGGEETQYF. As DNA, the CDR3 is TGTGCCAGCAGCCGCGGGGGCGAAGAGACCCAGTACTTC.

Turning to this clone: The sample carries other DNA sequences with the same CDR3. The chain joins TRBV6-5 to TRBJ1-1, with TRBD1 as a possible D gene (5 bases). Trimming shortened V by 2 bases and J by 1 base, and 8 bases separated the two germline ends. The CDR3 sequence is 14 residues long. The germline CDR1 and CDR2 sequences are MNHEY and SVGAGI. The DNA for the CDR3 is TGTGCCAGCAGTTACCTCGGGGGGAACACTGAAGCTTTCTTT. Residues: CASSYLGGNTEAFF.

The J gene is TRBJ2-1, the V gene TRBV9, with D perhaps TRBD2 (5 bases). Germline values: CDR1 SGDLS, CDR2 YYNGEE. CDR3 length: 13 residues. V lost 6 bases and J lost 8, with 15 bases in between. This CDR3 reads CASKRGLADEQFF. In nucleotides, the CDR3 is TGTGCCAGCAAGCGCGGGCTGGCGGATGAGCAGTTCTTC.

This clone was observed a few times. J is TRBJ1-6 and V is TRBV7-8, with D unresolved. The CDR3 runs 15 residues. V shed 2 bases and J shed 2 bases, with 7 bases lying between them. Germline V CDR1 and CDR2: SGHVS, FQNEAQ. This CDR3 reads CASSLRRTYNSPLHF. For the CDR3, the DNA is TGTGCCAGCAGCTTAAGGAGGACCTATAATTCACCCCTCCACTTT.

This clone was counted only a few times. The chain has TRBV10-3 and TRBJ2-5; D might be TRBD2 (5 bases). The V end lost 5 bases, the J end lost 2 bases, and 9 bases lay between the germline ends. The germline V gene encodes CDR1 ENHRY and CDR2 SYGVKD. The CDR3 totals 13 residues. DNA of the CDR3: TGTGCCATCAGTCTGCCGGGACAAGAGACCCAGTACTTC. This gives the protein CAISLPGQETQYF.

This clone has more than one count but fewer than ten. This chain links TRBV19 with TRBJ2-3; D possibly corresponds to TRBD2 (5 bases). The CDR3 is 13 residues long. The V end was cut by 5 bases, the J end by 6 bases, with 12 bases between. CDR1 LNHDA and CDR2 SQIVND come from the germline V gene (reference sequence). The CDR3 loop reads CASSPRERDTQYF. The CDR3 region has the DNA TGTGCCAGTAGTCCCCGTGAGCGGGATACGCAGTATTTT.

With respect to this clone: This same CDR3 is encoded by further DNA sequences in the sample. The chain links TRBV18 to TRBJ1-1; a possible D gene is TRBD1 (5 bases). The CDR3 is made up of 13 amino acids. V lost 5 bases to trimming and J lost 1 base, with 8 bases between them. Germline V lookup: CDR1 KGHSH, CDR2 LQKENI. CDR3 coding DNA: TGTGCCAGCTCATCGGGGGGGAACACTGAAGCTTTCTTT. Translated, it gives CASSSGGNTEAFF.